Detailed here is one T cell receptor (beta chain). The CDR3 contains 15 residues. CDR1 and CDR2 from the germline V gene are SEHNR and FQNEAQ (reference sequence). Unmatched junction bases numbered 4, after V lost 1 base and J lost 5 bases. PCR or immunohistochemistry showed mismatch repair deficiency in every enrolled patient. This sample is drawn from a study of PD-1 blockade in mismatch repair-deficient tumors. Across the study: Patients had over ten mismatch repair-deficient cancer types and were previously treated and progressing.

Only in-frame clones appear in the TCRdb table, and some are missing; sequencing was by immunoSEQ multiplex PCR. The sample has 40,000 to 60,000 clones, 81% seen once. The TCR comes from an adult with mismatch repair-deficient cancer. The sequencing used peripheral blood, collected less than 21 weeks after starting pembrolizumab. The chain joins TRBV7-9 to TRBJ2-2, with 7 nucleotides matching TRBD2. CDR3 coding DNA: TGTGCCAGCAGCTTAGGGACTAGAGAGACCGGGGAGCTGTTTTTT. Residues: CASSLGTRETGELFF. The full variable domain, with the rest looked up from reference TRBV7-9 and TRBJ2-2, is DTGVSQNPRHKITKRGQNVTFRCDPISEHNRLYWYRQTLGQGPEFLTYFQNEAQLEKSRLLSDRFSAERPKGSFSTLEIQRTEQGDSAMYLCASSLGTRETGELFFGEGSRLTVL.